The rows below give T cell receptor beta chains drawn from one sample of a study of T cell responses to AZD1222 COVID-19 vaccine. Measured with immunoSEQ multiplex PCR; TCRdb has only the in-frame clones, and not every one. The table records roughly 100,000 clones, around 90% of them present only once. This material consisted of peripheral blood, taken 28 days after the second AZD1222 dose. These receptors all stem from an adult who received the AZD1222 COVID-19 vaccine. The CDR3 runs from the conserved cysteine through the conserved F or W. A D gene is named only where the DNA matches it firmly. The size field is filled for only some rows; it gives once, few, many or a size class.

CDR3 DNA | CDR3 protein | V gene | clone size | D gene | J gene
TGTGCCAGCAGCTTGCCCAGTGGAACGCAGTATTTT | CASSLPSGTQYF | TRBV5-6 | NA | NA | TRBJ2-3
TGCAGCGTTGAAGGAGCTAGATCTGGTGGCTACACCTTC | CSVEGARSGGYTF | TRBV29-1 | NA | NA | TRBJ1-2
TGTGCCAGCAGACGGCAGGGGGCACGGACTGAAGCTTTCTTT | CASRRQGARTEAFF | TRBV14 | NA | TRBD1 | TRBJ1-1
TGTGCCAGCAGTTTTGGACAGGGGAGTCTTGTAACTGAAGCTTTCTTT | CASSFGQGSLVTEAFF | TRBV2 | once | TRBD1 | TRBJ1-1
TGTGCCAGCAGCTTCGGGTCCGGGTCAGCCGGGGAGCTGTTTTTT | CASSFGSGSAGELFF | TRBV5-4 | NA | NA | TRBJ2-2
TGTGCCAGCAGCCAAGTAAGAGATATCACCGGGGAGCTGTTTTTT | CASSQVRDITGELFF | TRBV4-2 | NA | NA | TRBJ2-2
TGTGCCAGCAGCTTAGAACACGGGACAGGGGGCAGCTACACCTTC | CASSLEHGTGGSYTF | TRBV5-4 | NA | TRBD1 | TRBJ1-2
TGTGCCAGCACGGTGACAGGCCTGGGAGGAAACACCATATATTTT | CASTVTGLGGNTIYF | TRBV14 | NA | NA | TRBJ1-3
TGCGCCAGCAGCTTAGCTAACTATGGCTACACCTTC | CASSLANYGYTF | TRBV5-1 | NA | NA | TRBJ1-2
TGTGCCAGCAGTGAAGGGCAGTTTAAAATGAACACTGAAGCTTTCTTT | CASSEGQFKMNTEAFF | TRBV2 | NA | NA | TRBJ1-1
TGTGCCATCAGTGAGACCCAAGAGACCCAGTACTTC | CAISETQETQYF | TRBV10-3 | NA | NA | TRBJ2-5
TGTGCCGGACGTAGCGGGAGCGGGAGAAGCACAGATACGCAGTATTTT | CAGRSGSGRSTDTQYF | TRBV30 | NA | TRBD2 | TRBJ2-3
TGTGCCAGCAGTGACAATCCTGGACAGGGGGATTCACCCCTCCACTTT | CASSDNPGQGDSPLHF | TRBV6-4 | once | TRBD1 | TRBJ1-6
TGTGCCAGCAGCCTACTGACAGGCACTGAAGCTTTCTTT | CASSLLTGTEAFF | TRBV5-5 | NA | NA | TRBJ1-1
TGTGCCATCAGTGTAGCGGGGGAATTGAGTGGCTACACCTTC | CAISVAGELSGYTF | TRBV10-3 | NA | NA | TRBJ1-2
TGTGCCAGCAGCGTAGGTTTGCAATTTGATACGCAGTATTTT | CASSVGLQFDTQYF | TRBV9 | NA | NA | TRBJ2-3
TGTGCCAGCAGCTCTTACTTGACTAGCGGACCCTACGAGCAGTACTTC | CASSSYLTSGPYEQYF | TRBV11-2 | NA | TRBD2 | TRBJ2-7
TGTGCCAGCAGCCTTACAGGGTTCGTTGATCAGCCCCAGCATTTT | CASSLTGFVDQPQHF | TRBV7-2 | NA | NA | TRBJ1-5
TGTGCCTGGAGAAGACAGGGCGACACTGAAGCTTTCTTT | CAWRRQGDTEAFF | TRBV30 | NA | TRBD1 | TRBJ1-1
TGTGCCAGCAGCCAAGTTGGATCAGGGAACACTGAAGCTTTCTTT | CASSQVGSGNTEAFF | TRBV14 | NA | NA | TRBJ1-1
TGTGCCAGCAGCCAAGGACAGGGGTCTGGGGCCAACGTCCTGACTTTC | CASSQGQGSGANVLTF | TRBV4-2 | few | TRBD1 | TRBJ2-6
TGTGCCAGCAGCCTCCCTTACGAGGGCGCGGGGGCCAACGTCCTGACTTTC | CASSLPYEGAGANVLTF | TRBV7-9 | NA | NA | TRBJ2-6
TGTGCCAGCAGACCCACAGGGCTGCAGTTAAAAAAACTGTTTTTT | CASRPTGLQLKKLFF | TRBV2 | NA | NA | TRBJ1-4
TGTGCCAGCAGCCCAGGACAGTTATTGAACACTGAAGCTTTCTTT | CASSPGQLLNTEAFF | TRBV3-1/TRBV3-2 | NA | NA | TRBJ1-1
TGTGCCAGTAGCCCCTCTGCCGACACCTCGAATCAGCCCCAGCATTTT | CASSPSADTSNQPQHF | TRBV19 | NA | NA | TRBJ1-5
TGTGCCAGCAGTTTTCTGGCAGGGGCCGATCAGCCCCAGCATTTT | CASSFLAGADQPQHF | TRBV28 | NA | NA | TRBJ1-5
TGTGCCAGTAGTTTCGCAGGGGCAGGTTCACCCCTCCACTTT | CASSFAGAGSPLHF | TRBV27 | NA | NA | TRBJ1-6